One and the same sample provided the 4 T cell receptor beta chains below, sequenced in a study of blood T cell repertoires in COVID-19. Here immunoSEQ multiplex PCR was the method, and the copy in TCRdb shows in-frame clones only, minus some. Among a few hundred thousand clones listed, around 90% were seen once. Sample: PBMCs or T cells enriched from blood (not recorded which). The receptors derive from a man between 25 and 39 years old who had recovered from COVID-19.

In this sample, this clone turned up a few times. The rearrangement links TRBV13 to TRBJ2-2, with 8 bases fitting TRBD2. CDR1 is PRHDT and CDR2 is FYEKMQ in the germline V gene (reference sequence). V shed 1 base and J 4 bases; nucleotides not matched to a gene: 2. The CDR3 totals 15 residues. The CDR3 spells CASSLERESTGELFF. CDR3 nucleotides: TGTGCCAGCAGCTTAGAGCGGGAGAGCACCGGGGAGCTGTTTTTT.

The chain employs TRBV10-1 and TRBJ2-3; the match to TRBD2 covers 7 bases. Germline CDR1 WNHNN, CDR2 SYGVQD (reference sequence). Trimming took 0 bases from V and 1 from J; bases not matched to a gene: 7. The length of the CDR3 is 17 residues. The CDR3 protein is CASSESAGSGGTDTQYF. In DNA, the CDR3 is TGCGCCAGCAGTGAGTCTGCCGGGAGCGGGGGCACAGATACGCAGTATTTT.

The V call is TRBV11-2, the J call TRBJ2-1; TRBD2 matches 8 bases. Trimming took 5 bases from V and 6 from J; bases not matched to a gene: 6. Germline V gene data show CDR1 as SGHAT and CDR2 as FQNNGV. The CDR3 length is 14 residues. The chain's CDR3 is CASSPRTSGNEQFF. The CDR3 DNA sequence: TGTGCCAGCAGCCCCCGCACTAGCGGCAATGAGCAGTTCTTC.

The gene calls are TRBV14 and TRBJ2-3; 10 nucleotides agree with TRBD2. J lost 1 base, V lost 3 bases, and 1 base had no gene match. The CDR3 extends over 15 amino acids. Per germline, CDR1 SGHDN and CDR2 FVKESK. CDR3 DNA: TGTGCCAGCAGCCATGGACTAGCGGGCACAGATACGCAGTATTTT. This encodes CASSHGLAGTDTQYF.